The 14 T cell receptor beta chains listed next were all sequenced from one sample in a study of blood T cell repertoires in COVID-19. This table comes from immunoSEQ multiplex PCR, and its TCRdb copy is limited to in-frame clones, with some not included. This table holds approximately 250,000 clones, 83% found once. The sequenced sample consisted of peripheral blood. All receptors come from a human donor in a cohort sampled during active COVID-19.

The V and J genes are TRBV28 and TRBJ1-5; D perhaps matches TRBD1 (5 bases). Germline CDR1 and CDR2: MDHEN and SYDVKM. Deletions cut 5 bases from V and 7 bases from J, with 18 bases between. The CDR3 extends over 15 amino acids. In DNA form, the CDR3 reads TGTGCCAGCAGTGCGGGGACTCCAATAAACCAGCCCCAGCATTTT. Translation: CASSAGTPINQPQHF.

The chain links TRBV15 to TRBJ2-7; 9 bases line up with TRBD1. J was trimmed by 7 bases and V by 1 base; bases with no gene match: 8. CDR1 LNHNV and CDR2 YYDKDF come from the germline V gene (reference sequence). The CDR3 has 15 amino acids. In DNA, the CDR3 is TGTGCCACCAGCAGAGCGAACAGGGGGCTAGGAGAGCAGTACTTC. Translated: CATSRANRGLGEQYF.

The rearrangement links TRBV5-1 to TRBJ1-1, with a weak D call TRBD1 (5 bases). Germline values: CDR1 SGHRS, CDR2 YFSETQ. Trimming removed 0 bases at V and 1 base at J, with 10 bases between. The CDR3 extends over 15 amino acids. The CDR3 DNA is TGCGCCAGCAGCTTGGCTGACAGTTCGAACACTGAAGCTTTCTTT. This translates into CASSLADSSNTEAFF.

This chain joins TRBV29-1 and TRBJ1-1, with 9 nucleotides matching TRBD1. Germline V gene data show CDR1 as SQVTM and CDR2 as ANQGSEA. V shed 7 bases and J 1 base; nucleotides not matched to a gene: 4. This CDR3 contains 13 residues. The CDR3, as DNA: TGCAGCGCGGACAGGGGCCCGAACACTGAAGCTTTCTTT. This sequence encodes CSADRGPNTEAFF.

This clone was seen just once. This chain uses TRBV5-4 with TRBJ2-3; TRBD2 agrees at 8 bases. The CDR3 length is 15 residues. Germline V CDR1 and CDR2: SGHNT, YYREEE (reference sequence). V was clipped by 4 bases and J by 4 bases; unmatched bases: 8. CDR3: CASSPGTRGSDTQYF. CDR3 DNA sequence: TGTGCCAGCAGCCCCGGGACTAGAGGATCAGATACGCAGTATTTT.

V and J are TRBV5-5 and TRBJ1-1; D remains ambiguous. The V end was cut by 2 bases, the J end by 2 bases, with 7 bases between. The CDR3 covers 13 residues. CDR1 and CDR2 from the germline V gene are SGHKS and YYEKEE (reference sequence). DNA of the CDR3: TGTGCCAGCAGCTTTATGAGAAACACTGAAGCTTTCTTT. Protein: CASSFMRNTEAFF. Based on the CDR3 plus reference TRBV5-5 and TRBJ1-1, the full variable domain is DAGVTQSPTHLIKTRGQQVTLRCSPISGHKSVSWYQQVLGQGPQFIFQYYEKEERGRGNFPDRFSARQFPNYSSELNVNALLLGDSALYLCASSFMRNTEAFFGQGTRLTVV.

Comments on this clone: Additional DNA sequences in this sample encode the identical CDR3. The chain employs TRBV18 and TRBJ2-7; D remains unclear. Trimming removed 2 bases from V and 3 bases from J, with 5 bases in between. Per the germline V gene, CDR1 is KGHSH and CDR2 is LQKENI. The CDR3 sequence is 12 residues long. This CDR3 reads CASSPDSYEQYF. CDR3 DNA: TGTGCCAGCTCACCAGATAGCTACGAGCAGTACTTC.

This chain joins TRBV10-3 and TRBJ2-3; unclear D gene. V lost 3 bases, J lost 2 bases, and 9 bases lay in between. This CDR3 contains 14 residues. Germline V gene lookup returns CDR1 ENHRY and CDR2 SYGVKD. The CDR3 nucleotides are TGTGCCATCAGTGAATTAGCTAACACAGATACGCAGTATTTT. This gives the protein CAISELANTDTQYF.

The CDR3 loop reads CASSLGTSGLAYEQYF. In nucleotides, the CDR3 is TGTGCCAGCAGCTTAGGGACTAGCGGGCTTGCCTACGAGCAGTACTTC. V usage is TRBV13 and J usage is TRBJ2-7; 10 nucleotides agree with TRBD2. The CDR3 runs to 16 residues. J lost 2 bases, V lost 0 bases, and 4 bases had no gene match. Looked up from germline, CDR1 is PRHDT and CDR2 is FYEKMQ (reference sequence).

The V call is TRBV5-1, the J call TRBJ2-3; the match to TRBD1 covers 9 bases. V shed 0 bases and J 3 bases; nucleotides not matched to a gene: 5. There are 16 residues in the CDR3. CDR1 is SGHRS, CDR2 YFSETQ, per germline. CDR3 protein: CASSLAGQGRTDTQYF. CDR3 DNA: TGCGCCAGCAGCTTGGCCGGACAGGGGAGAACAGATACGCAGTATTTT.

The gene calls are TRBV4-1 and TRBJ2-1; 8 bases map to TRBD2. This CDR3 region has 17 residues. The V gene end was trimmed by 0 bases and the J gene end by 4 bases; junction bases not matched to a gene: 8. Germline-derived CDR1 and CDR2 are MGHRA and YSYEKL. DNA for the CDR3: TGCGCCAGCAGCCAAGATCAGAGGCGGGGGGTATACAATGAGCAGTTCTTC. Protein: CASSQDQRRGVYNEQFF.

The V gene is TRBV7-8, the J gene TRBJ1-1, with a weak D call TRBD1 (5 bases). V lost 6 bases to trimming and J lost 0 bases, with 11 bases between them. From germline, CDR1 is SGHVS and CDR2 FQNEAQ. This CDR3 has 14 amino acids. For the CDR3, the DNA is TGTGCCAGCAGTCAACACAGGATGAACACTGAAGCTTTCTTT. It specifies CASSQHRMNTEAFF.

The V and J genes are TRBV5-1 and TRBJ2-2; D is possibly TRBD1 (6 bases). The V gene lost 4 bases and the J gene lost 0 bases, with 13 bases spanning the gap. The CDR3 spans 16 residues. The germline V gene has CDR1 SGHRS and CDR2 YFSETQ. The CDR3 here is CASSPLGTSNTGELFF. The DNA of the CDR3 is TGCGCCAGCAGCCCACTAGGGACATCGAACACCGGGGAGCTGTTTTTT.

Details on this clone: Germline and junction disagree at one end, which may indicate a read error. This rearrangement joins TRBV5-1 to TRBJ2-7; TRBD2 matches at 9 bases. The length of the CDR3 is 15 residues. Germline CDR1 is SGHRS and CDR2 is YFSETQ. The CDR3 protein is CARSRGGGASYEQYF. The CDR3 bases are TGCGCCCGCAGCCGGGGCGGGGGGGCCTCCTACGAGCAGTACTTC.